This TCR beta chain was documented in a study of technical replicates of blood from several donors. The ends lost 2 bases at V and 0 bases at J; junction bases unmatched: 2. The CDR3 contains 15 residues. Germline CDR1 is LGHNA and CDR2 is YNFKEQ. Repertoires were generated with immunoSEQ multiplex PCR, while TCRdb's copy carries only in-frame clones and drops some. The repertoire holds tens of thousands of clones, with 90% to 95% as singletons. This chain links TRBV4-2 with TRBJ2-3; 7 bases are a match to TRBD1. The sequencing sample was made of T cells isolated from PBMCs. The TCR originated in a human donor in good health. CDR3 loop: CASSQNRGSTDTQYF. CDR3 sequence (DNA): TGTGCCAGCAGCCAAAACAGGGGTAGCACAGATACGCAGTATTTT.